Each of the 5 T cell receptor beta chains below was sequenced from the same sample in a study of PD-1 blockade in classical Hodgkin lymphoma. Profiled with immunoSEQ multiplex PCR; TCRdb holds only in-frame clones, not every one. The data hold more than 75,000 clones, with more than 85% observed a single time. The time point: cycle 4 day 1 (C4D1), after around six weeks of nivolumab. All trial patients relapsed after autologous stem cell transplantation. The material sequenced was peripheral blood mononuclear cells (PBMCs), taken before the fourth cycle of nivolumab. The origin of the receptors is a human donor with classical Hodgkin lymphoma.

The chain combines TRBV9 with TRBJ2-7; weak D call: TRBD2 (6 bases). Looked up from germline, CDR1 is SGDLS and CDR2 is YYNGEE. The CDR3 covers 15 residues. Between the trimmed V and J ends, which lost 3 bases and 0 bases, there was a span of 13 bases. CDR3 sequence: CASSANSGHSYEQYF. CDR3 sequence (DNA): TGTGCCAGCAGCGCAAATAGCGGTCACTCCTACGAGCAGTACTTC.

The chain joins TRBV4-1 to TRBJ2-7, with TRBD1 identical over 8 bases. The CDR3 loop spans 17 amino acids. CDR1 is MGHRA, CDR2 YSYEKL, per germline. V was clipped by 3 bases and J by 0 bases; unmatched bases: 10. The CDR3 reads CASSHYTGTGGSYEQYF. The CDR3 DNA reads as TGCGCCAGCAGCCATTACACCGGGACAGGTGGCTCCTACGAGCAGTACTTC.

This chain connects TRBV28 to TRBJ2-2; D call uncertain. The CDR3 consists of 12 residues. V gave up 10 bases and J gave up 4 bases, with 10 bases separating them. CDR1 and CDR2 (germline): MDHEN, SYDVKM. The CDR3 sequence is CATLTSTGELFF. CDR3 DNA sequence: TGTGCCACGTTAACGAGCACCGGGGAGCTGTTTTTT.

This chain links TRBV7-8 with TRBJ2-3; 9 nucleotides match TRBD2. The length of the CDR3 is 15 residues. The V gene's germline CDR1 is SGHVS and CDR2 FQNEAQ. V trimming: 5 bases; J trimming: 4 bases; junction bases outside the gene matches: 7. The chain's CDR3 is CASSPTSGGPDTQYF. As DNA, the CDR3 is TGTGCCAGCAGCCCGACTAGCGGAGGTCCAGATACGCAGTATTTT.

V usage is TRBV30 and J usage is TRBJ1-1; 7 bases are shared with TRBD1. The CDR3 runs to 12 residues. The trim removed 4 bases at V and 11 bases at J, leaving 10 bases unmatched. Germline V gene sequence: CDR1 GTSNPN, CDR2 SVGIG (reference sequence). The chain's CDR3 is CAWIPTPGGAFF. CDR3 nucleotide sequence: TGTGCCTGGATTCCAACTCCAGGGGGGGCTTTCTTT.